The rows below give T cell receptor beta chains drawn from one sample of a study of brain T cells in children with intractable seizures. Generated by immunoSEQ multiplex PCR, the TCRdb table keeps only in-frame clones and is missing some. Among roughly 8,300 clones listed, 73% were seen once. The sample in question was resected brain tissue, obtained at surgery. The receptors derive from a boy under three years old with tuberous sclerosis and intractable seizures. Each CDR3 is given with its conserved first and last residue. Fields, in order: V gene, J gene, CDR3 protein.

>TRBV6-6|TRBJ2-5
CASSRRGVQETQYF
>TRBV27|TRBJ2-2
CASSRPLSSGNTGELFF
>TRBV27|TRBJ2-3
CASSFRRTDTQYF
>TRBV2|TRBJ1-2
CANKYFRGQDGYGYTF
>TRBV19|TRBJ2-1
CASSILLYNEQFF
>TRBV7-9|TRBJ1-5
CASSLKDYNQPQHF
>TRBV11-2|TRBJ2-5
CASSLETVGETQYF
>TRBV7-9|TRBJ1-2
CASSLDGRGVGYTF
>TRBV7-8|TRBJ1-2
CASSPGGGGYGYTF
>TRBV16|TRBJ2-3
CASSPPNTDTQYF
>TRBV9|TRBJ1-2
CASSAPIGLTAYGYTF
>TRBV7-2|TRBJ2-5
CASSLGGIQETQYF
>TRBV6-1|TRBJ2-5
CASSETGCGCETQYF
>TRBV6-1|TRBJ2-1
CASSDLKSSYNEQFF
>TRBV6-6|TRBJ2-2
CATRVRTGELFF
>TRBV6-1|TRBJ1-2
CASSEARGQGFYGYTF
>TRBV30|TRBJ1-5
CAWSVAGNQPQHF
>TRBV6-6|TRBJ1-1
CASSYAGNTEAFF
>TRBV6-5|TRBJ2-1
CASRPIAGYNEQFF
>TRBV5-6|TRBJ2-1
CASSLGTLNEQFF
>TRBV6-6|TRBJ1-2
CASLDINYGYTF
>TRBV30|TRBJ1-2
CAGDLAGALYGYTF
>TRBV9|TRBJ2-1
CASSPSTGGGEQFF
>TRBV7-9|TRBJ1-1
CASSFGDFVVTEAFF
>TRBV6-6|TRBJ1-2
CAILMGGGLGYTF
>TRBV6-1|TRBJ1-2
CAIRTPYGYTF
>TRBV4-1|TRBJ2-7
CASSQDSGGYYEQYF
>TRBV6-2/TRBV6-3|TRBJ2-7
CASSYSGTSGDEQYF
>TRBV7-9|TRBJ1-2
CASSLAVNYGYTF
>TRBV30|TRBJ2-1
CAWTRDSYNEQFF
>TRBV5-6|TRBJ1-1
CASSPKDRAYTEAFF
>TRBV10-1|TRBJ2-2
CASSGTSGTGELFF
>TRBV27|TRBJ1-2
CASSLRRTGPYGYTF
>TRBV7-9|TRBJ1-6
CASSLGRAPLHF
>TRBV6-6|TRBJ1-2
CASRTVSGYTF
>TRBV27|TRBJ2-3
CASSGTGEPTSTDTQYF
>TRBV9|TRBJ1-3
CASSALTGVGNTIYF